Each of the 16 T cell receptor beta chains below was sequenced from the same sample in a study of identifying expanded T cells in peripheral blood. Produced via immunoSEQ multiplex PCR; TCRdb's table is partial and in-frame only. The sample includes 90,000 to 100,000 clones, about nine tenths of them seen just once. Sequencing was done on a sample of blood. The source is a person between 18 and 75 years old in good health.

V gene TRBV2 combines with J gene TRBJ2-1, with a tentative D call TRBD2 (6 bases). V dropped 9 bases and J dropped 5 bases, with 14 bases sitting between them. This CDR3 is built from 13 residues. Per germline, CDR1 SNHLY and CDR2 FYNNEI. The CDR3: CASRTSPNNEQFF. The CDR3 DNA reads TGTGCCAGTCGAACTAGCCCCAACAATGAGCAGTTCTTC.

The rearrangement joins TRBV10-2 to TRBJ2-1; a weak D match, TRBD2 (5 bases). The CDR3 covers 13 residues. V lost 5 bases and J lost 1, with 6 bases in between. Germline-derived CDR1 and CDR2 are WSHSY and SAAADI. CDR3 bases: TGCGCCAGCAGTTGGACTTCCTACAATGAGCAGTTCTTC. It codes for CASSWTSYNEQFF.

The CDR3 reads CASSAEDGSYEQYF. The CDR3 DNA sequence: TGTGCCAGCAGCGCCGAGGACGGGTCCTACGAGCAGTACTTC. This chain joins TRBV11-2 and TRBJ2-7; D remains ambiguous. The CDR3 loop spans 14 amino acids. V was cut by 5 bases and J by 1 base, with 12 bases left in between. The germline V gene has CDR1 SGHAT and CDR2 FQNNGV.

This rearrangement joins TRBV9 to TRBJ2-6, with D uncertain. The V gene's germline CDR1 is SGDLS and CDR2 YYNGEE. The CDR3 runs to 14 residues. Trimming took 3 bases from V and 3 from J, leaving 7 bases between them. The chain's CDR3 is CASSGKFGANVLTF. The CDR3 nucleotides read TGTGCCAGCAGCGGCAAGTTTGGGGCCAACGTCCTGACTTTC.

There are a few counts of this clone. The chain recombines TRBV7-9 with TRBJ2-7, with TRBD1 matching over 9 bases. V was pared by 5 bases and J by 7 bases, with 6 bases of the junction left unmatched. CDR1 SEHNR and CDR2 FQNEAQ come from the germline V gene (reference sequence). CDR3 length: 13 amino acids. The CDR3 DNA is TGTGCCAGCAGCACCGGGACAGGGTGGGAGCAGTACTTC. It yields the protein CASSTGTGWEQYF.

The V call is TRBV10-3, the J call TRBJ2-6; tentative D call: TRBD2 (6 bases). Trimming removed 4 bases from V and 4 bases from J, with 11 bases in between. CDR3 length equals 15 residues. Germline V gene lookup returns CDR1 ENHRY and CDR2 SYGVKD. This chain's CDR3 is CAISGRGGGANVLTF. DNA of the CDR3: TGTGCCATCAGTGGGAGGGGAGGAGGGGCCAACGTCCTGACTTTC.

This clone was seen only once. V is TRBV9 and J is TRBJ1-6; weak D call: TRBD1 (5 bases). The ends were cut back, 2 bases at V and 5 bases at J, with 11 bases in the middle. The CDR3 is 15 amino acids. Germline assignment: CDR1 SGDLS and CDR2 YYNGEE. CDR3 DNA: TGTGCCAGCAGCGTTGAGGGGCGAAATAATTCACCCCTCCACTTT. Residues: CASSVEGRNNSPLHF.

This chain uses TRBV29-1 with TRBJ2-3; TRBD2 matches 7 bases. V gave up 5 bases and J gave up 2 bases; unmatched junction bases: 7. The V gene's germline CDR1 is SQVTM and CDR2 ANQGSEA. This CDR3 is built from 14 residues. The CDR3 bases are TGCAGCGTTAGCTCTAGCGGTTTCACAGATACGCAGTATTTT. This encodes CSVSSSGFTDTQYF.

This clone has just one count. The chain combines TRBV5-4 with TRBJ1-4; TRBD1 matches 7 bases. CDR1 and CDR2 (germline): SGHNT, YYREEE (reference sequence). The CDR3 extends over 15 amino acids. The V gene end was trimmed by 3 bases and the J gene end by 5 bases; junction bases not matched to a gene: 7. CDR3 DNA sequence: TGTGCCAGCAGCTCACAGGGGCGCTCGAATGAAAAACTGTTTTTT. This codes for CASSSQGRSNEKLFF.

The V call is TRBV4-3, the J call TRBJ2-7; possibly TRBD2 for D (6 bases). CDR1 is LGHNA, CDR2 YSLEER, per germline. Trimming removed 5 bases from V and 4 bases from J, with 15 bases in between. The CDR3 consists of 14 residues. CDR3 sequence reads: CASSTVGGGYEQYF. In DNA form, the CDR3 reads TGCGCCAGCAGCACTGTCGGTGGGGGGTACGAGCAGTACTTC.

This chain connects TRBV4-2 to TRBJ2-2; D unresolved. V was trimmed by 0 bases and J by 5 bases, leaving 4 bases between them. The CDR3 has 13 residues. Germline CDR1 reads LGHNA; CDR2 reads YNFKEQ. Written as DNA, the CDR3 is TGTGCCAGCAGCCAAGATTCGACCGGGGAGCTGTTTTTT. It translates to CASSQDSTGELFF.

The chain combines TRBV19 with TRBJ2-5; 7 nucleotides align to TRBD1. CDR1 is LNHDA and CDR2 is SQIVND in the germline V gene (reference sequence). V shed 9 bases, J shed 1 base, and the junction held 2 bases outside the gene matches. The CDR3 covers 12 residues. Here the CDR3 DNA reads TGTGCCAGCCGGACAGGCCAAGAGACCCAGTACTTC. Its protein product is CASRTGQETQYF.

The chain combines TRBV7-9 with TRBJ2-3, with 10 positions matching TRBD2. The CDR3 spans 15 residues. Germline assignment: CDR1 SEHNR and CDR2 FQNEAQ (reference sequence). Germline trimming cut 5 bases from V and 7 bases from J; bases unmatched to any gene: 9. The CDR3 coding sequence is TGTGCCAGCAGCCCGAGCGGGAGGGCCGGGAATACGCAGTATTTT. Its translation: CASSPSGRAGNTQYF.

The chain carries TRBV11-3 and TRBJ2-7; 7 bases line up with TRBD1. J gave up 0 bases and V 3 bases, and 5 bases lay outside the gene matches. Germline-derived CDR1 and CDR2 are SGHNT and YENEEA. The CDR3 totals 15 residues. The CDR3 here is CASSFSGTDSYEQYF. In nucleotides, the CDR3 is TGTGCCAGCAGCTTTAGTGGGACAGACTCCTACGAGCAGTACTTC.

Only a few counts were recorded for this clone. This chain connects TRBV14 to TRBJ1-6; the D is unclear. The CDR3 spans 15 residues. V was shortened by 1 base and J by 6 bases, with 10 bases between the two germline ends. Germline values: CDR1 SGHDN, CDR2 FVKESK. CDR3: CASSQVVGSNSPLHF. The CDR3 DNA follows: TGTGCCAGCAGCCAAGTAGTGGGGAGTAATTCACCCCTCCACTTT. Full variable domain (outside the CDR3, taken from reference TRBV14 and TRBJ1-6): EAGVTQFPSHSVIEKGQTVTLRCDPISGHDNLYWYRRVMGKEIKFLLHFVKESKQDESGMPNNRFLAERTGGTYSTLKVQPAELEDSGVYFCASSQVVGSNSPLHFGNGTRLTVT.

The CDR3 reads CASSSQGGTEAFF. As DNA, the CDR3 is TGTGCCAGCAGCTCTCAGGGGGGGACTGAAGCTTTCTTT. The V call is TRBV7-9, the J call TRBJ1-1; 7 bases are shared with TRBD1. The CDR3 length is 13 residues. The ends lost 4 bases at V and 5 bases at J; junction bases unmatched: 4. CDR1 and CDR2 from the germline V gene are SEHNR and FQNEAQ (reference sequence).